These 20 T cell receptor beta chains share one sample of origin, sequenced in a study of cytotoxic CD8 clonotypes in ibrutinib-treated CLL. Sequencing used immunoSEQ multiplex PCR; TCRdb keeps in-frame clones, though not all of them. The sample consists of 110,000 or so clones, approximately 58% of them appearing once. The sample consisted of PBMCs, taken after 24 months of ibrutinib treatment. Receptors were obtained from a human donor with chronic lymphocytic leukemia.

Only a few counts were recorded for this clone. The chain uses TRBV27 and TRBJ2-3; D might be TRBD1 (6 bases). V was shortened by 3 bases and J by 6 bases, with 16 bases between the two germline ends. The length of the CDR3 is 15 residues. The V gene's germline CDR1 is MNHEY and CDR2 SMNVEV (reference sequence). The CDR3 nucleotides are TGTGCCAGCAGTTTTGGTTCGCAGGGGTTCGATACGCAGTATTTT. This gives the protein CASSFGSQGFDTQYF.

The V call is TRBV18, the J call TRBJ2-1, with TRBD2 identical over 12 bases. The germline CDR1 and CDR2 sequences are KGHSH and LQKENI. This CDR3 has 14 amino acids. V trimming: 6 bases; J trimming: 4 bases; junction bases outside the gene matches: 1. The CDR3 bases are TGTGCCAGCTCGGGGACTAGCGGGTACAATGAGCAGTTCTTC. Protein: CASSGTSGYNEQFF.

In nucleotides, the CDR3 is TGTGCCAGCAGTGAACAGAGGGGCAATGAGCAGTTCTTC. Translated: CASSEQRGNEQFF. The rearrangement joins TRBV6-1 to TRBJ2-1, with D possibly being TRBD1 or TRBD2 (5 bases each). The CDR3 covers 13 residues. Germline CDR1 MNHNS, CDR2 SASEGT. Between the trimmed V and J ends, which lost 2 bases and 6 bases, there was a span of 8 bases.

This rearrangement joins TRBV5-1 to TRBJ1-2; perhaps TRBD1 as D (5 bases). CDR3 length: 15 residues. Germline loops: CDR1 SGHRS, CDR2 YFSETQ. Between the trimmed V and J ends, which lost 0 bases and 0 bases, there was a span of 9 bases. CDR3 amino acids: CASSLGTQANYGYTF. In DNA form, the CDR3 reads TGCGCCAGCAGCTTGGGGACACAGGCTAACTATGGCTACACCTTC. Combining the CDR3 with reference TRBV5-1 and TRBJ1-2 gives the whole variable domain KAGVTQTPRYLIKTRGQQVTLSCSPISGHRSVSWYQQTPGQGLQFLFEYFSETQRNKGNFPGRFSGRQFSNSRSEMNVSTLELGDSALYLCASSLGTQANYGYTFGSGTRLTVV.

The rearrangement uses TRBV29-1 and TRBJ1-1, with 12 bases lining up with TRBD1. The CDR3 is 12 residues long. The germline V gene encodes CDR1 SQVTM and CDR2 ANQGSEA. CDR3 loop: CRGDRGLFEAFF. The CDR3 nucleotides read TGCAGAGGGGACAGGGGGCTTTTCGAAGCTTTCTTT.

The chain has TRBV6-5 and TRBJ1-2; D might be TRBD1 (6 bases). The germline CDR1 and CDR2 sequences are MNHEY and SVGAGI. The V end lost 5 bases, the J end lost 1 base, and 11 bases lay between the germline ends. The length of the CDR3 is 14 residues. The CDR3 coding sequence is TGTGCCAGCAGTCGGACAGACGTTAACTATGGCTACACCTTC. The encoded protein is CASSRTDVNYGYTF.

The rearrangement uses TRBV7-2 and TRBJ2-1, with a possible D match to TRBD2 (5 bases). The CDR3 has 15 residues. The V and J ends lost 2 bases and 5 bases respectively, with 13 bases between them. Germline-derived CDR1 and CDR2 are SGHTA and FQGNSA. In DNA, the CDR3 is TGTGCCAGCAGCTTAACCCCTAGCTTCAACAATGAGCAGTTCTTC. Amino acid sequence: CASSLTPSFNNEQFF.

This clone was counted a few times. V gene TRBV28 combines with J gene TRBJ2-7; possible D gene TRBD2, 5 bases. In germline, CDR1 is MDHEN, CDR2 SYDVKM. This CDR3 has 13 residues. V was trimmed by 7 bases and J by 3 bases, leaving 13 bases between them. In nucleotides, the CDR3 is TGTGCCAGCACGGTGCTCCGGGGCTACGAGCAGTACTTC. Translation gives CASTVLRGYEQYF.

The chain links TRBV5-1 to TRBJ2-7, with 8 positions matching TRBD1. The ends lost 6 bases at V and 5 bases at J; junction bases unmatched: 16. The CDR3 consists of 16 residues. Germline V gene data show CDR1 as SGHRS and CDR2 as YFSETQ. The CDR3 nucleotides are TGCGCCAGCACCCTCTTGGTGGCAGGGGGCGCGGACGAGCAGTACTTC. Translated, it gives CASTLLVAGGADEQYF.

This clone occurred a few times. The chain couples TRBV15 to TRBJ1-1; possibly TRBD1 for D (6 bases). The CDR3 spans 14 residues. Germline V gene sequence: CDR1 LNHNV, CDR2 YYDKDF (reference sequence). The V end lost 0 bases, the J end lost 7 bases, and 12 bases lay between the germline ends. The CDR3, as DNA: TGTGCCACCAGCAGAGAGGGGCAGGGGCTTGAAGCTTTCTTT. Its protein product is CATSREGQGLEAFF.

This clone was observed a handful of times. The rearrangement joins TRBV5-1 to TRBJ1-1; 7 nucleotides line up with TRBD1. The CDR3 extends over 15 amino acids. CDR1 SGHRS and CDR2 YFSETQ come from the germline V gene. V shed 3 bases, J shed 6 bases, and the junction held 11 bases outside the gene matches. This CDR3 is CASSSNTGAAAEAFF. For the CDR3, the DNA is TGCGCCAGCAGCTCTAACACAGGGGCGGCGGCTGAAGCTTTCTTT.

This clone has just a few counts. This chain joins TRBV7-2 and TRBJ2-2; D remains ambiguous. The V end was cut by 5 bases, the J end by 1 base, with 5 bases between. CDR1 is SGHTA and CDR2 is FQGNSA in the germline V gene. This CDR3 region has 13 residues. Here the CDR3 DNA reads TGTGCCAGCAGCCCTGAGAACACCGGGGAGCTGTTTTTT. This encodes CASSPENTGELFF.

This chain uses TRBV25-1 with TRBJ1-1, with D possibly TRBD1 on 5 matching bases. The CDR3 is 13 residues long. Germline V gives CDR1 MGHDK, CDR2 SYGVNS. Trimming removed 4 bases from V and 4 bases from J, with 10 bases in between. This CDR3 reads CASSASGTTEAFF. Here the CDR3 DNA reads TGTGCCAGCAGTGCATCAGGGACCACTGAAGCTTTCTTT.

At least ten counts were recorded for this clone. The chain recombines TRBV7-8 with TRBJ2-3; 8 bases match TRBD2. V shed 4 bases, J shed 0 bases, and the junction held 6 bases outside the gene matches. The CDR3 extends over 16 amino acids. Germline CDR1 is SGHVS and CDR2 is FQNEAQ. The CDR3 reads CASSYNRGGSTDTQYF. The CDR3, as DNA: TGTGCCAGCAGCTATAACCGGGGGGGGAGCACAGATACGCAGTATTTT.

The rearrangement links TRBV5-1 to TRBJ2-1, with 8 bases identical to TRBD1. With V trimmed by 0 bases and J by 4 bases, 3 bases remained unmatched. The CDR3 consists of 15 residues. Germline V gene lookup returns CDR1 SGHRS and CDR2 YFSETQ. CDR3 loop: CASSLGTGRYNEQFF. CDR3 coding DNA: TGCGCCAGCAGCTTGGGGACAGGGAGGTACAATGAGCAGTTCTTC.

The rearrangement links TRBV4-1 to TRBJ1-2; D is uncertain. V was shortened by 0 bases and J by 2 bases, with 4 bases between the two germline ends. Germline V CDR1 and CDR2: MGHRA, YSYEKL. The CDR3 totals 13 residues. The CDR3 sequence is CASSQEGNYGYTF. The CDR3 nucleotides read TGCGCCAGCAGCCAAGAGGGGAACTATGGCTACACCTTC.

This rearrangement joins TRBV5-1 to TRBJ2-1; D is unclear. Germline V gives CDR1 SGHRS, CDR2 YFSETQ. The CDR3 has 13 residues. Trimming took off 0 bases at V and 3 bases at J, with 4 bases between the two ends. The CDR3 loop reads CASSLGGYNEQFF. CDR3 nucleotides: TGCGCCAGCAGCTTGGGGGGCTACAATGAGCAGTTCTTC.

V usage is TRBV5-4 and J usage is TRBJ1-1; 11 bases align to TRBD1. CDR3 length: 14 residues. V trimming: 4 bases; J trimming: 7 bases; junction bases outside the gene matches: 6. CDR1 is SGHNT and CDR2 is YYREEE in the germline V gene (reference sequence). The CDR3 sequence is CASSRDRGRGEAFF. CDR3 DNA sequence: TGTGCCAGCAGCCGGGACAGGGGGAGGGGTGAAGCTTTCTTT.

This rearrangement joins TRBV5-6 to TRBJ1-2, with D uncertain. Trimming took off 3 bases at V and 5 bases at J, with 8 bases between the two ends. The CDR3 is made up of 12 amino acids. Germline lookup yields CDR1 SGHDT and CDR2 YYEEEE. This CDR3 reads CASSSGEYGYTF. CDR3 in DNA: TGTGCCAGCAGCTCTGGAGAATATGGCTACACCTTC.

This clone was observed a handful of times. This chain connects TRBV7-9 to TRBJ1-2, with D tentatively TRBD1 (6 bases). The germline V gene has CDR1 SEHNR and CDR2 FQNEAQ (reference sequence). Trimming left V 5 bases short and J 6 bases short, with 19 bases between. CDR3 size: 15 residues. In DNA, the CDR3 is TGTGCCAGCAGCGGAACCTGGACGGGGGCGGATGGCTACACCTTC. It yields the protein CASSGTWTGADGYTF.